The rows below give T cell receptor beta chains drawn from one sample of a study of cytomegalovirus exposure and HLA in healthy donors. Sequencing was performed with immunoSEQ multiplex PCR; in TCRdb, only in-frame clones are kept and a portion is missing. This table has some 150,000 clones, around 79% appearing once. What was sequenced was PBMCs. These receptors originate from a man aged 30 to 45 in good health and CMV-seropositive. Both conserved end residues are part of each CDR3. D genes are given only for firm matches. Size values are once, few and many counts, or a class for expanded clones, and some rows have none.

clone_size,v_call,d_call,cdr3_length,j_call,cdr3_aa,cdr3_nt
-,TRBV4-1,-,15,TRBJ2-7,CASSQDTGLGYEQYF,TGCGCCAGCAGCCAAGATACGGGATTAGGCTACGAGCAGTACTTC
-,TRBV9,-,15,TRBJ1-3,CASTGGPAPGNTIYF,TGTGCCAGCACCGGAGGTCCGGCCCCTGGAAACACCATATATTTT
-,TRBV15,TRBD2,15,TRBJ2-3,CATSRRREFTDTQYF,TGTGCCACCAGCAGGAGGCGGGAGTTCACAGATACGCAGTATTTT
-,TRBV7-8,TRBD1,16,TRBJ2-2,CASSHLTGSNTGELFF,TGTGCCAGCAGCCACCTGACAGGGTCGAACACCGGGGAGCTGTTTTTT
once,TRBV19,TRBD2,18,TRBJ2-1,CASSSETSGFSSYNEQFF,TGTGCCAGTAGTTCAGAGACTAGCGGGTTCAGCTCCTACAATGAGCAGTTCTTC
few,TRBV6-1,TRBD2,15,TRBJ2-3,CASSELGGAEDTQYF,TGTGCCAGCAGTGAACTCGGGGGGGCCGAAGATACGCAGTATTTT
-,TRBV5-1,TRBD2,16,TRBJ2-2,CASASSGRASGGELFF,TGCGCCAGCGCATCTAGCGGGAGGGCCTCGGGCGGGGAGCTGTTTTTT
-,TRBV28,TRBD1,15,TRBJ2-7,CASSTTGTGAYEQYF,TGTGCCAGCAGTACTACCGGGACAGGGGCCTACGAGCAGTACTTC
-,TRBV5-8,TRBD1,14,TRBJ1-2,CASSLTGGEDGYTF,TGTGCCAGCAGCTTGACAGGGGGCGAAGATGGCTACACCTTC
few,TRBV10-3,-,15,TRBJ2-7,CAISVMDSVAYEQYF,TGTGCCATCAGTGTAATGGACAGCGTTGCCTACGAGCAGTACTTC
-,TRBV30,TRBD1,15,TRBJ2-4,CAWSPRRDRVNIQYF,TGTGCCTGGAGTCCCAGGCGGGACAGGGTAAACATTCAGTACTTC
-,TRBV5-1,TRBD2,15,TRBJ2-3,CASAASGKVTDTQYF,TGCGCCAGCGCGGCCAGCGGGAAAGTCACAGATACGCAGTATTTT
-,TRBV10-3,-,14,TRBJ1-1,CAIRVGQMNTEAFF,TGTGCCATCAGGGTCGGACAAATGAACACTGAAGCTTTCTTT
-,TRBV19,TRBD1,14,TRBJ2-1,CASSIGTAYNEQFF,TGTGCCAGTAGTATCGGGACAGCATACAATGAGCAGTTCTTC
-,TRBV4-3,TRBD1,18,TRBJ1-1,CASSQEVATGELNTEAFF,TGCGCCAGCAGCCAAGAAGTAGCTACAGGGGAGTTGAACACTGAAGCTTTCTTT
-,TRBV11-2,TRBD1,16,TRBJ2-2,CASSLRTGDNTGELFF,TGTGCCAGCAGCCTCCGGACAGGCGATAACACCGGGGAGCTGTTTTTT
-,TRBV29-1,TRBD1,11,TRBJ1-2,CSVTGGYGYTF,TGCAGCGTAACAGGGGGCTATGGCTACACCTTC
-,TRBV7-2,TRBD2,15,TRBJ2-2,CASARLAGSTGELFF,TGTGCCAGCGCTCGCTTAGCGGGGAGCACCGGGGAGCTGTTTTTT
-,TRBV7-2,-,15,TRBJ2-6,CASSFGVSGANVLTF,TGTGCCAGCAGCTTCGGGGTCTCTGGGGCCAACGTCCTGACTTTC
-,TRBV11-3,TRBD2,13,TRBJ2-1,CASSPSGKDEQFF,TGTGCCAGCAGCCCTAGCGGGAAGGATGAGCAGTTCTTC
-,TRBV11-2,TRBD2,17,TRBJ2-5,CASSFPLAGGAGATQYF,TGTGCCAGCAGCTTCCCGCTAGCGGGGGGGGCTGGGGCGACCCAGTACTTC
-,TRBV6-5,TRBD1,15,TRBJ1-2,CASSLGTGLSYGYTF,TGTGCCAGCAGTCTGGGGACAGGGCTATCCTATGGCTACACCTTC
once,TRBV5-1,TRBD1,12,TRBJ2-7,CASSYRGYEQYF,TGCGCCAGCAGCTACAGGGGCTACGAGCAGTACTTC
-,TRBV5-1,-,13,TRBJ1-5,CASRRTEDQPQHF,TGCGCCAGCAGGAGGACAGAGGATCAGCCCCAGCATTTT
-,TRBV7-8,-,16,TRBJ2-5,CASSLGVAQGWETQYF,TGTGCCAGCAGCTTAGGAGTGGCCCAGGGGTGGGAGACCCAGTACTTC
-,TRBV28,TRBD2,16,TRBJ2-2,CASSPLLGLASGELFF,TGTGCCAGCAGTCCTCTCCTCGGACTAGCTAGCGGGGAGCTGTTTTTT
few,TRBV4-3,TRBD1,17,TRBJ1-4,CASSQDRLQGADEKLFF,TGCGCCAGCAGCCAAGATCGCCTACAGGGGGCGGATGAAAAACTGTTTTTT
-,TRBV19,-,13,TRBJ1-2,CASSIGTLYGYTF,TGTGCCAGTAGTATCGGGACTTTATATGGCTACACCTTC
-,TRBV19,TRBD1,13,TRBJ2-7,CASSIDGTGEQYF,TGTGCCAGTAGTATAGACGGGACAGGGGAGCAGTACTTC
few,TRBV7-8,-,13,TRBJ2-7,CASSLGHPAEQYF,TGTGCCAGCAGCTTGGGACACCCGGCGGAGCAGTACTTC
-,TRBV7-9,-,14,TRBJ2-1,CASSLVPGPHEQFF,TGTGCCAGCAGCTTAGTCCCAGGGCCTCATGAGCAGTTCTTC
-,TRBV28,TRBD1,17,TRBJ2-3,CASSSPADRGFADTQYF,TGTGCCAGCAGTTCCCCAGCCGACAGGGGATTTGCAGATACGCAGTATTTT
-,TRBV9,TRBD1,15,TRBJ1-1,CASSVEGTGSSEAFF,TGTGCCAGCAGCGTAGAGGGGACAGGGAGCTCGGAAGCTTTCTTT
-,TRBV6-5,-,14,TRBJ1-1,CASSYLDRNTEAFF,TGTGCCAGCAGTTACCTAGACAGGAACACTGAAGCTTTCTTT
-,TRBV10-2,-,16,TRBJ2-1,CASSDRTAAPHNEQFF,TGCGCCAGTTCGGACAGAACAGCTGCCCCCCACAATGAGCAGTTCTTC